The sequence of this T cell receptor beta chain was determined in a study of cytomegalovirus exposure and HLA in healthy donors. This CDR3 contains 13 residues. The germline V gene encodes CDR1 SGHVS and CDR2 FNYEAQ. Trimming left V 0 bases short and J 6 bases short, with 9 bases between. Concerning this clone itself: Its cognate antigen is unknown.

This cohort consisted of healthy bone marrow donors. Primers: 60 Vbeta forward and 13 Jbeta reverse. In the original workflow: It was a later analysis that counted tens of millions of unique TCR beta chains, of which approximately 11 million were shared. Assay used: immunoSEQ multiplex PCR; TCRdb lists only in-frame clones, some missing. The D gene and trimming were derived from the DNA, and the V and J assignments and clone size from that table. The sample includes around 130,000 clones, roughly three quarters of them seen just once. Findings and limits, study-wide: HLA allele associations emerged for about 16,000 TCR beta sequences in a later analysis, at 0.05 false discovery rate. Fewer N-insertions than the roughly 670-donor mean were reportedly shown by an Asian-associated ancestry cluster in a later analysis.

This chain connects TRBV7-6 to TRBJ2-7, with D perhaps matching TRBD1 (7 bases). Sequencing was carried out using PBMCs. This TCR was sampled from a woman aged 55-75 years in good health and CMV-seronegative. The CDR3 is CASSLAEGAEQYF. CDR3 in DNA: TGTGCCAGCAGCTTAGCGGAGGGGGCCGAGCAGTACTTC.